The clone carrying this T cell receptor beta chain was seen repeatedly, ten times or more. Its specificity is unknown. Each diagnosis drew on symptoms, thyroxine, TRAb, thyroid ultrasound and orbital computed tomography findings. This sample was taken from a study of T cells in Graves' hyperthyroidism and ophthalmopathy. TCR beta CDR3 region amplification was performed from RNA transcripts. TCR CDR3 underwent first-round RT-PCR with the HTBI primer set. Each CDR3 protein gets one entry after TCRdb re-called the multiplex PCR reads with MiXCR. This sample has some 270,000 distinct CDR3 sequences; roughly a quarter occur once, and the top ten carry 35% to 40%. Findings and caveats of the study: Among thyroid clonotypes expanded above 0.001, most also appeared in blood.

The CDR3 is 13 amino acids. Trimming took 5 bases from V and 4 from J; bases not matched to a gene: 2. CDR1 is MNHEY and CDR2 is SVGAGI in the germline V gene. The clonotype was recovered from a woman between 35 and 50 years old with Graves' ophthalmopathy. The chain uses TRBV6-5 and TRBJ2-7; the match to TRBD2 covers 10 bases. The source material was blood. Written as DNA, the CDR3 is TGTGCCAGCAGTAGGACTAGCGGTTACGAGCAGTACTTC. As protein: CASSRTSGYEQYF.